This TCR beta chain comes out of a study of metastatic and nonmetastatic thyroid tumors. Germline values: CDR1 SGHAT, CDR2 FQNNGV. This CDR3 has 14 residues. Trimming took off 3 bases at V and 5 bases at J, with 13 bases between the two ends. From the PCR reads, TCRdb re-called clones with MiXCR. Among fewer than 35,000 clones, 30% were seen once, and the ten largest hold around 28%. Thyroid surgery had not been preceded by any treatment in any patient. The sample comprised blood. This TCR was recovered from a female donor with papillary thyroid cancer or a benign thyroid nodule (not recorded which). Some clones in this sample may be carry-over from other donors' samples. The V and J genes are TRBV11-2 and TRBJ1-1; tentative D call: TRBD1 (5 bases). The CDR3 coding sequence is TGTGCCAGCAGCTTGGACATTTTGGCGACTGAAGCTTTCTTT. Protein product: CASSLDILATEAFF.